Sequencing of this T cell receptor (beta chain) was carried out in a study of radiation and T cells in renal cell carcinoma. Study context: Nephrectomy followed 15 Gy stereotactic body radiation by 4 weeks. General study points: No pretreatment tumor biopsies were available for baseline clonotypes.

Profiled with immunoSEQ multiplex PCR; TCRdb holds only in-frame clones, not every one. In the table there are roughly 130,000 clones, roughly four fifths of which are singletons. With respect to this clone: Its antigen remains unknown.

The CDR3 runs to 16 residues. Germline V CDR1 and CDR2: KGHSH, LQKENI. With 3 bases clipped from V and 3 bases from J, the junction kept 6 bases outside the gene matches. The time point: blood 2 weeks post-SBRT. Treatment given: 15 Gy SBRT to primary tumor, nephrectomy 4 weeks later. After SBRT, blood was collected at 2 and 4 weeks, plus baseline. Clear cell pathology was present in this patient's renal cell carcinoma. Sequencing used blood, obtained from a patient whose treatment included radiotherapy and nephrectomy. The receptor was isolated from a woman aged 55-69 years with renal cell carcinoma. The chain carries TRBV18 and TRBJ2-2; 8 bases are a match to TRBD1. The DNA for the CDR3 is TGTGCCAGCTCACCGAATCAGGGGGCGGACACCGGGGAGCTGTTTTTT. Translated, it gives CASSPNQGADTGELFF.